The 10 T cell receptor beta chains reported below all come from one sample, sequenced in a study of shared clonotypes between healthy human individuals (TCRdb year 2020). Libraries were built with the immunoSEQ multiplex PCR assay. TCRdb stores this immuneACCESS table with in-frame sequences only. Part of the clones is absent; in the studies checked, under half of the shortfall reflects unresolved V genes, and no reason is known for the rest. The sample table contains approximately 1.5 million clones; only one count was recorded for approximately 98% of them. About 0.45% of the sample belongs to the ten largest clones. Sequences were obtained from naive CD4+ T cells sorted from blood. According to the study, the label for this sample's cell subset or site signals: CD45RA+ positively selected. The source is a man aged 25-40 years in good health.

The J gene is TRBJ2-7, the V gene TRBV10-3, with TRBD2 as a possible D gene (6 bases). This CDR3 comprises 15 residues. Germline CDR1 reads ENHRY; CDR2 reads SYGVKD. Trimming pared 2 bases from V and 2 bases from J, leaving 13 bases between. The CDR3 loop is CAISEVGGLTYEQYF. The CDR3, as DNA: TGTGCCATCAGTGAGGTGGGAGGCCTAACCTACGAGCAGTACTTC.

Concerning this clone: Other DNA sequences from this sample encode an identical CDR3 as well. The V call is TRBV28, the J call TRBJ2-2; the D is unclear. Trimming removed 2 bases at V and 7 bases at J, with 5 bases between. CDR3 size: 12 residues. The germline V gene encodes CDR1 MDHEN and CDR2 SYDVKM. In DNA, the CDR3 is TGTGCCAGCAGTTTAGTTGGCGGGGAGCTGTTTTTT. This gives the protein CASSLVGGELFF.

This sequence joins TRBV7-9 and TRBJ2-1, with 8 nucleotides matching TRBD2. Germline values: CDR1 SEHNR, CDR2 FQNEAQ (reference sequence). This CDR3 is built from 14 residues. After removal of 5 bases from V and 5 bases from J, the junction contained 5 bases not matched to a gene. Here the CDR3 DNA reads TGTGCCAGCAGCCAGGGACTAGGGAACAATGAGCAGTTCTTC. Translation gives CASSQGLGNNEQFF.

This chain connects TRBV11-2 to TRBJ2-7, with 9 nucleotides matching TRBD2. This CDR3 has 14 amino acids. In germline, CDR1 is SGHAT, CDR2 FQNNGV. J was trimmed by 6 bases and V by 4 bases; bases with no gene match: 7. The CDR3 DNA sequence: TGTGCCAGCAGCTGGCGGGGGGGGCTCTCCGAGCAGTACTTC. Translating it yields CASSWRGGLSEQYF.

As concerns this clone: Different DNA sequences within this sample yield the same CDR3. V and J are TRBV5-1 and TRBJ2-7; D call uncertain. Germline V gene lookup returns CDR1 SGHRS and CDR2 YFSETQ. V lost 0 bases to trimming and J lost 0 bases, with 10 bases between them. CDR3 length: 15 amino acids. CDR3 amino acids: CASSLVRGSSYEQYF. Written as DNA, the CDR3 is TGCGCCAGCAGCTTGGTTCGCGGAAGCTCCTACGAGCAGTACTTC.

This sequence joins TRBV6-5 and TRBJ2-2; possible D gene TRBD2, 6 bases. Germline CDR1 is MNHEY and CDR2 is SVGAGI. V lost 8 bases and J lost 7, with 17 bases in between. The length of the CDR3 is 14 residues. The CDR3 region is CASGKRVKGGELFF. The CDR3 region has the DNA TGTGCCAGCGGAAAGCGGGTGAAAGGCGGGGAGCTGTTTTTT.

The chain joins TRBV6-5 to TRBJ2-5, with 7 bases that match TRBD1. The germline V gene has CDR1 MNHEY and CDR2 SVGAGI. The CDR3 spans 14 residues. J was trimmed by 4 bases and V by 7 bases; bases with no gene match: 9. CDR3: CASTRQGNRETQYF. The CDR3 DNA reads TGTGCCAGCACCAGACAGGGAAATCGAGAGACCCAGTACTTC.

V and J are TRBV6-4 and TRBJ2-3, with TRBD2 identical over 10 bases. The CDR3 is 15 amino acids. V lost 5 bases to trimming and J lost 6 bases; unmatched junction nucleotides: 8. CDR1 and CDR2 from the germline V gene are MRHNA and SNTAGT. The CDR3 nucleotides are TGTGCCAGCAGTCCCAGCGGGAGGGCAGCCGATACGCAGTATTTT. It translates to CASSPSGRAADTQYF.

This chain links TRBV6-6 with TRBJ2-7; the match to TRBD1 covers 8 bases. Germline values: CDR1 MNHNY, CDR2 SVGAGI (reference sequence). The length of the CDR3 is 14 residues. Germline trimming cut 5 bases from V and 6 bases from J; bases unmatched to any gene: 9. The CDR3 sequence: CASSQLTGAGEQYF. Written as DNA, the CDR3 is TGTGCCAGCAGTCAGTTGACAGGGGCGGGCGAGCAGTACTTC.

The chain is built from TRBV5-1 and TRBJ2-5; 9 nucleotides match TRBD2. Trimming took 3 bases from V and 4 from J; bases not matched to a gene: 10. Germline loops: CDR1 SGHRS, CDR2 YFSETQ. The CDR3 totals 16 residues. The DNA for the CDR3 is TGCGCCAGCAGCTCTATTTTAGCGGGAGAGGCAGAGACCCAGTACTTC. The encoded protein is CASSSILAGEAETQYF.